These T cell receptor beta chains were read from a single sample in a study of regulatory T cells in long-lasting Graves disease. TCRdb re-called the multiplex PCR reads through MiXCR, storing one row per CDR3 protein. The sample gives about 560,000 distinct CDR3 sequences, about 16% of which show up once; more than 10% is in the top ten. The sample also formed part of further work on T cells in Graves' hyperthyroidism and ophthalmopathy.

Here the sequenced sample was peripheral blood mononuclear cells (PBMCs), taken at new diagnosis, from a patient treated with antithyroid drugs. All receptors come from a man younger than 30 with Graves disease. Both conserved end residues are part of each CDR3.

CASSLGGFAGTEAFF	TRBV5-1	TRBJ1-1	15
CASSPGLAFENEQFF	TRBV5-6	TRBJ2-1	15
CASKGQHLLLEQYF	TRBV28	TRBJ2-7	14
CASSQDRLPYEQYF	TRBV27	TRBJ2-7	14
CSVDGGGNTIYF	TRBV29-1	TRBJ1-3	12
CSARPGGRYNEQFF	TRBV20-1	TRBJ2-1	14
CAWEDGSNQPQHF	TRBV30	TRBJ1-5	13
CASSEGRSSGNTIYF	TRBV6-1	TRBJ1-3	15
CASSLEPNLVLGTSYYGYTF	TRBV5-6	TRBJ1-2	20
CAASRGDSSGYTF	TRBV19	TRBJ1-2	13
CASSPPGGSLETQYF	TRBV7-2	TRBJ2-5	15
CASSMARAHGYTF	TRBV19	TRBJ1-2	13
CASSFTGEKTEAFF	TRBV5-1	TRBJ1-1	14
CASSHTTGNRNQPQHF	TRBV4-1	TRBJ1-5	16
CASSPERASYNEQFF	TRBV3-1	TRBJ2-1	15
CASSQALRYTDTQYF	TRBV4-1	TRBJ2-3	15
CASDPTNTGELFF	TRBV6-1	TRBJ2-2	13
CASGTIPGLAGDDQYGRQYF	TRBV10-2	TRBJ2-7	20
CASSREHYSTDTQYF	TRBV5-1	TRBJ2-3	15
CSATTGVYRRPNTEAFF	TRBV20-1	TRBJ1-1	17
CASSYGGSGLKGGEQFF	TRBV6-2/TRBV6-3	TRBJ2-1	17
CASSQSWGRTYEQYF	TRBV14	TRBJ2-7	15
CASSNRGGWSYEQYF	TRBV2	TRBJ2-7	15
CASSWTSGGTNTGELFF	TRBV4-1	TRBJ2-2	17
CASSAEGTEAFF	TRBV7-3	TRBJ1-1	12
CASSLRGINPPLHF	TRBV11-2	TRBJ1-6	14
CSARGRGSYNSPLHF	TRBV20-1	TRBJ1-6	15
CASTTGSGELFF	TRBV28	TRBJ2-2	12
CASSLGSGSYEQYF	TRBV28	TRBJ2-7	14
CASSQGQGGEQYF	TRBV3-1	TRBJ2-7	13
CASRVRNSNQPQHF	TRBV2	TRBJ1-5	14
CASSVRLSTIYGYTF	TRBV7-2	TRBJ1-2	15
CASQGQGATGELFF	TRBV5-1	TRBJ2-2	14
CSARDLRTSGAYEQYF	TRBV20-1	TRBJ2-7	16
CASSPQGGLFEQYF	TRBV18	TRBJ2-7	14
CASSIGTGQPSSGYTF	TRBV6-2/TRBV6-3	TRBJ1-2	16
CASSKTRLAGDNEQFF	TRBV6-1	TRBJ2-1	16
CASSPPGQGSYGYTF	TRBV18	TRBJ1-2	15
CASSLGTTGPQHF	TRBV27	TRBJ1-5	13
CASSFSLAGTYEQYF	TRBV19	TRBJ2-7	15
CASSFDRETIDEQFF	TRBV7-3	TRBJ2-1	15
CASSSPSASITGELFF	TRBV18	TRBJ2-2	16
CASSLVGYGNEQFF	TRBV5-1	TRBJ2-1	14
CASTGVAGGNQPQHF	TRBV4-1	TRBJ1-5	15
CASSQGGTGTEAFF	TRBV6-1	TRBJ1-1	14
CASTHESGGRQGYTF	TRBV6-1	TRBJ1-2	15
CASSPTARPGKSSEQYF	TRBV9	TRBJ2-7	17
CAWSVLWGALEAFF	TRBV30	TRBJ1-1	14
CASSQQTTGEANSPLHF	TRBV3-1	TRBJ1-6	17
CASRTGTRGHSPLHF	TRBV6-2/TRBV6-3	TRBJ1-6	15
CSVTGVTNEKLFF	TRBV29-1	TRBJ1-4	13
CAWSDMIYEQYF	TRBV30	TRBJ2-7	12
CASSTRQGNPQETQYF	TRBV9	TRBJ2-5	16
CASSFGAGSSEAFF	TRBV5-1	TRBJ1-1	14
CSALRSNYGYTF	TRBV29-1	TRBJ1-2	12
CSANPGTGQGEKLFF	TRBV20-1	TRBJ1-4	15
CSARGPRFSGRALNEQFF	TRBV20-1	TRBJ2-1	18